These 15 T cell receptor beta chains were all obtained from the same sample, sequenced in a study of T cell responses to AZD1222 COVID-19 vaccine. The repertoire was sequenced with immunoSEQ multiplex PCR; TCRdb's copy has only in-frame clones and lacks some. The table lists 200,000 or so clones, approximately 93% of them singletons. Sequencing was performed on peripheral blood, taken 28 days after the second AZD1222 dose. The receptors here all came from an adult who received the AZD1222 COVID-19 vaccine.

The chain is built from TRBV24-1 and TRBJ1-2; D uncertain. CDR1 and CDR2 from the germline V gene are KGHDR and SFDVKD. The length of the CDR3 is 12 residues. V lost 3 bases to trimming and J lost 7 bases, with 8 bases between them. CDR3 sequence: CATSDHTGGYTF. CDR3 sequence (DNA): TGTGCCACCAGTGATCACACCGGTGGCTACACCTTC.

V and J are TRBV10-3 and TRBJ1-1; 10 nucleotides line up with TRBD1. J gave up 5 bases and V 8 bases, and 5 bases lay outside the gene matches. The CDR3 has 13 amino acids. The V gene's germline CDR1 is ENHRY and CDR2 SYGVKD. The CDR3 DNA follows: TGTGCCATCCGACAGGGGGCTGAGACTGAAGCTTTCTTT. It translates to CAIRQGAETEAFF.

V and J are TRBV29-1 and TRBJ2-3; D is unclear. V lost 2 bases, J lost 0 bases, and 6 bases lay in between. CDR3 length: 13 amino acids. The V gene's germline CDR1 is SQVTM and CDR2 ANQGSEA. CDR3 in DNA: TGCAGCGTTGAATACCCAAGCACAGATACGCAGTATTTT. Amino acid sequence: CSVEYPSTDTQYF.

The rearrangement links TRBV5-4 to TRBJ1-1; tentatively, D is TRBD1 (6 bases). The CDR3 has 14 residues. CDR1 is SGHNT, CDR2 YYREEE, per germline (reference sequence). Trimming stripped 1 base from V and 3 bases from J, with 10 bases between. The CDR3 reads CASSLRTEDTEAFF. For the CDR3, the DNA is TGTGCCAGCAGCTTGCGGACAGAAGACACTGAAGCTTTCTTT.

CDR3 sequence (DNA): TGTGCCAGTAGTATAGGCGGGACAGGGATCTACGAGCAGTACTTC. It codes for CASSIGGTGIYEQYF. The chain combines TRBV19 with TRBJ2-7, with TRBD1 matching 9 bases. J lost 3 bases, V lost 1 base, and 4 bases had no gene match. CDR1 and CDR2 (germline): LNHDA, SQIVND (reference sequence). The CDR3 is 15 amino acids.

V is TRBV5-5 and J is TRBJ1-3; perhaps TRBD1 as D (5 bases). There are 15 residues in the CDR3. V was shortened by 4 bases and J by 0 bases, with 11 bases between the two germline ends. CDR1 and CDR2 from the germline V gene are SGHKS and YYEKEE (reference sequence). CDR3 residues: CASSATDFSGNTIYF. CDR3 nucleotide sequence: TGTGCCAGCAGCGCGACAGATTTCTCTGGAAACACCATATATTTT.

The V and J genes are TRBV7-9 and TRBJ1-5; weak D call: TRBD1 (5 bases). The CDR3 sequence is 13 residues long. Trimming shortened V by 5 bases and J by 4 bases, and 9 bases separated the two germline ends. The germline gives CDR1 SEHNR, CDR2 FQNEAQ (reference sequence). CDR3 DNA: TGTGCCAGCAGCCGACAGCTTAATCAGCCCCAGCATTTT. Translating it yields CASSRQLNQPQHF. The variable domain in full, with the rest retrieved from reference TRBV7-9 and TRBJ1-5, is DTGVSQNPRHKITKRGQNVTFRCDPISEHNRLYWYRQTLGQGPEFLTYFQNEAQLEKSRLLSDRFSAERPKGSFSTLEIQRTEQGDSAMYLCASSRQLNQPQHFGDGTRLSIL.

CDR3 bases: TGCAGCGTCGTGGGCGCGGGTGGGGCCTACGAGCAGTACTTC. Its protein product is CSVVGAGGAYEQYF. The chain links TRBV29-1 to TRBJ2-7; D may be TRBD2 (5 bases). The germline V and J ends were trimmed by 6 bases and 2 bases, with 17 bases remaining between them. This CDR3 is 14 amino acids long. CDR1 and CDR2 from the germline V gene are SQVTM and ANQGSEA.

This chain uses TRBV3-1 (or the pseudogene TRBV3-2) with TRBJ1-2; possibly TRBD1 for D (5 bases). The CDR3 is 14 amino acids. V lost 3 bases and J lost 8, with 16 bases in between. The germline V gene has CDR1 LGHDT and CDR2 YNNKEL (reference sequence). CDR3 residues: CASSQGQGVGGYTF. The CDR3 region has the DNA TGTGCCAGCAGCCAGGGGCAGGGAGTGGGGGGCTACACCTTC.

V and J are TRBV11-2 and TRBJ2-7, with 11 nucleotides matching TRBD1. Germline values: CDR1 SGHAT, CDR2 FQNNGV. The CDR3 loop spans 13 amino acids. V dropped 7 bases and J dropped 6; count of bases not matched to a gene: 5. The DNA of the CDR3 is TGTGCCAGCACCGGACAGGGGGCCTCCGAGCAGTACTTC. Protein sequence: CASTGQGASEQYF. Supplemented by reference TRBV11-2 and TRBJ2-7, the full variable domain reads EAGVAQSPRYKIIEKRQSVAFWCNPISGHATLYWYQQILGQGPKLLIQFQNNGVVDDSQLPKDRFSAERLKGVDSTLKIQPAKLEDSAVYLCASTGQGASEQYFGPGTRLTVT.

This chain joins TRBV27 and TRBJ2-3; 8 nucleotides match TRBD1. This CDR3 has 16 residues. Germline CDR1 reads MNHEY; CDR2 reads SMNVEV (reference sequence). J lost 1 base, V lost 5 bases, and 8 bases had no gene match. CDR3 coding DNA: TGTGCCAGCAGTGATCACGGGACAGGCCGCACAGATACGCAGTATTTT. Translating it yields CASSDHGTGRTDTQYF.

This rearrangement joins TRBV18 to TRBJ2-3, with 7 positions matching TRBD2. V lost 3 bases to trimming and J lost 6 bases; unmatched junction nucleotides: 0. The CDR3 has 12 amino acids. Germline V gene sequence: CDR1 KGHSH, CDR2 LQKENI. The chain's CDR3 is CASSPGGDTQYF. The DNA of the CDR3 is TGTGCCAGCTCACCCGGGGGGGATACGCAGTATTTT. Full variable domain (outside the CDR3, taken from reference TRBV18 and TRBJ2-3): NAGVMQNPRHLVRRRGQEARLRCSPMKGHSHVYWYRQLPEEGLKFMVYLQKENIIDESGMPKERFSAEFPKEGPSILRIQQVVRGDSAAYFCASSPGGDTQYFGPGTRLTVL.

This sequence joins TRBV7-2 and TRBJ2-3, with a weak D call TRBD2 (6 bases). CDR3 size: 15 residues. Germline V lookup: CDR1 SGHTA, CDR2 FQGNSA. V was clipped by 0 bases and J by 5 bases, with 12 bases between them. CDR3 in DNA: TGTGCCAGCAGCTTAGCCAGACTAGGAGGAGATACGCAGTATTTT. Translated, it gives CASSLARLGGDTQYF.

This clone has only one observation. As DNA, the CDR3 is TGTGCCAGCAGTCCACGACTAGCGGGGGGGCCCGGGGAGCTGTTTTTT. It translates to CASSPRLAGGPGELFF. The chain uses TRBV28 and TRBJ2-2; 14 bases map to TRBD2. Germline V gene lookup returns CDR1 MDHEN and CDR2 SYDVKM. Trimming took 5 bases from V and 6 from J; bases not matched to a gene: 5. The CDR3 has 16 residues.

The chain carries TRBV12-3 or TRBV12-4 and TRBJ1-1; no clear D gene. This CDR3 is built from 13 residues. With 7 bases removed from V and 5 bases from J, the gap between germline ends came to 14 bases. The CDR3 nucleotides are TGTGCCAGCACCCTAGGCCGGGGAACTGAAGCTTTCTTT. As protein: CASTLGRGTEAFF.